This T cell receptor (beta chain) was sequenced in a study of regulatory T cells in long-lasting Graves disease. This clonotype has at least ten counts. Time point defined: newly diagnosed GD, antithyroid drugs for less than 3 months. PBMCs provided the RNA from which the TCR library was made. V lost 4 bases and J lost 4; bases outside the gene matches: 6. CDR1 and CDR2 (germline): SEHNR, FQNEAQ (reference sequence). This CDR3 region has 15 residues. According to the study, TCR beta libraries were built with iRepertoire HTBI primers and CDR3-region Arm-PCR. TCRdb independently ran MiXCR on the multiplex PCR reads; one entry per CDR3 protein. In the table there are about 210,000 distinct CDR3 sequences, roughly 19% of which are singletons. These data were likewise used in another study, on T cells in Graves' hyperthyroidism and ophthalmopathy. From that study: A set of HTBI primers served as the primers for a first-round RT-PCR of the TCR CDR3.

The chain joins TRBV7-9 to TRBJ2-7; TRBD2 matches 11 bases. The TCR comes from a woman aged 25 to 39 with Graves disease. The sequences come from peripheral blood mononuclear cells (PBMCs), collected at new diagnosis, from a patient treated with antithyroid drugs. The CDR3 reads CASSSSGRTLYEQYF. The CDR3 nucleotides read TGTGCCAGCAGCTCTAGCGGGAGGACCCTGTACGAGCAGTACTTC.